This T cell receptor (beta chain) is from a study of OX40 agonist ivuxolimab in advanced cancers. The CDR3 sequence is 12 residues long. V was cut by 8 bases and J by 3 bases, with 11 bases left in between. The germline CDR1 and CDR2 sequences are MNHEY and SMNVEV (reference sequence). The protocol was immunoSEQ multiplex PCR, while the TCRdb copy is restricted to in-frame clones and leaves out a portion. Here the sample spans about 50,000 clones, roughly 87% being singletons. This chain links TRBV27 with TRBJ2-7; a weak D match, TRBD1 (6 bases). This TCR came from an adult with an advanced solid tumor such as melanoma, head and neck, liver or kidney cancer. The material was CD4+ or CD8+ T cells sorted from blood, obtained in a trial of the OX40 agonist ivuxolimab. The CDR3 DNA sequence: TGTGCCAGCTCTGGACAGAGCTACGAGCAGTACTTC. It specifies CASSGQSYEQYF.